The rows below give T cell receptor beta chains drawn from one sample of a study of blood T cells in healthy people across ages. From the 5' RACE reads, TCRdb called clonotypes with MiXCR, one entry per CDR3 protein. The sample contains about 970,000 distinct CDR3 sequences, roughly 51% of which appear only once. The sample consisted of blood. These receptor sequences come from an older woman in good health. Each CDR3 is given with its conserved first and last residue. The D gene is left open where the match is weak. Clone size is stated in some rows and not others, as once, few, many or a class when expanded.

j_call v_call d_call clone_size cdr3_nt cdr3_aa
TRBJ2-3 TRBV12-3/TRBV12-4 - - TGTGCCAGCAGTCATAGACAGGCGGGGGATACGCAGTATTTT CASSHRQAGDTQYF
TRBJ2-1 TRBV4-1 TRBD2 - TGCGCCAGCAGCCATCCGGGACTAGCGGGAGGGCCGGGTTACAATGAGCAGTTCTTC CASSHPGLAGGPGYNEQFF
TRBJ1-4 TRBV20-1 - - TGCAGTGCTAGAAAGGGGGGTTCAACTAATGAAAAACTGTTTTTT CSARKGGSTNEKLFF
TRBJ2-1 TRBV3-1 - - TGTGCCAGCAGCCAGAGCGGTAGGGGCAATGAGCAGTTCTTC CASSQSGRGNEQFF
TRBJ2-7 TRBV6-5 - few TGTGCCAGCAGTCCCGGTATCTATCCCTACGAGCAGTACTTC CASSPGIYPYEQYF
TRBJ2-4 TRBV7-2 TRBD2 few TGTGCCAGCAGCTTAGGTTGGTTTGCGGGAGAGAAAAACATTCAGTACTTC CASSLGWFAGEKNIQYF
TRBJ2-3 TRBV5-5 - few TGTGCCAGCAGCCCGGAGGGGGACAGTAGCACAGATACGCAGTATTTT CASSPEGDSSTDTQYF
TRBJ2-7 TRBV5-1 - - TGCGCCAGCAGCCCTAACCCGGCCGGTACTAGGCTAAGCGAGCAGTACTTC CASSPNPAGTRLSEQYF
TRBJ2-4 TRBV20-1 - - TGCAGTGCGAGTTCGTGGATAGCCAAAAACATTCAGTACTTC CSASSWIAKNIQYF
TRBJ2-1 TRBV4-1 - - TGCGCCAGCAGCCAAGCCCAGGGAAGGCCGGAGCAGTTCTTC CASSQAQGRPEQFF
TRBJ2-3 TRBV5-1 TRBD2 - TGCGCCAGCAGCTCAGCCTCCGGGACTAGCAACGGAGATACGCAGTATTTT CASSSASGTSNGDTQYF
TRBJ2-7 TRBV27 - few TGTGCCAGCAGTTTAGGGAACAGGGTCTACGAGCAGTACTTC CASSLGNRVYEQYF
TRBJ2-3 TRBV12-5 - - TGTGCTAGTGGTGTCGGGCAGGGAACAGATACGCAGTATTTT CASGVGQGTDTQYF
TRBJ2-1 TRBV12-3/TRBV12-4 - many TGTGCCAGCAGCCCTTCCCCCTCTGCGGACGAGGACAATGAGCAGTTCTTC CASSPSPSADEDNEQFF
TRBJ2-5 TRBV29-1 - few TGCAGCGTTGATAAACAGGGTCAAGAGACCCAGTACTTC CSVDKQGQETQYF
TRBJ2-1 TRBV20-1 TRBD2 few TGCAGTGCCCGGACTAGCGGGCTTTACAATGAGCAGTTCTTC CSARTSGLYNEQFF
TRBJ2-3 TRBV27 TRBD2 - TGTGCCAGCGAAAAACTAGCGGGAGGTACGCAGTATTTT CASEKLAGGTQYF
TRBJ2-5 TRBV20-1 TRBD1 - TGCAGTGCTAGACCCGGACAGGGGATGAAGACCCAGTACTTC CSARPGQGMKTQYF
TRBJ2-1 TRBV10-3 TRBD1 - TGTGCCATCAGCCGGTCCCCCGGGACAGGGTTGCATGAGCAGTTCTTC CAISRSPGTGLHEQFF
TRBJ2-7 TRBV7-2 - - TGTGCCAGCAGCTCCCCGCGGGCGGACAAGCAGTACTTC CASSSPRADKQYF
TRBJ1-2 TRBV7-2 - - TGTGCCAGCAGCTTAGTGCCAGGCTCGAATGGCTACACCTTC CASSLVPGSNGYTF
TRBJ1-1 TRBV7-2 - - TGTGCCAGCACCCCATGGCGTCGGATTAACACTGAAGCTTTCTTT CASTPWRRINTEAFF
TRBJ1-5 TRBV28 - - TGTGCCAGCAGTTTATGGCAGGGCTCCCGCTGGCAGCCCCAGCATTTT CASSLWQGSRWQPQHF
TRBJ2-5 TRBV29-1 - - TGCAGCGTTGTATTGGTAGGGGATACCCAGTACTTC CSVVLVGDTQYF
TRBJ2-1 TRBV2 - - TGTGCCAGCAGGGGCGACCGCAATGAGCAGTTCTTC CASRGDRNEQFF
TRBJ2-7 TRBV30 - once TGTGCCTGGAGTGCGGGGATCTACGAGCAGTACTTC CAWSAGIYEQYF
TRBJ1-6 TRBV3-1 - few TGTGCCAGCAGCCAAAGGTGGCAGGGGAATAATTCACCCCTCCACTTT CASSQRWQGNNSPLHF
TRBJ2-1 TRBV3-1 TRBD2 - TGTGCCAGCAGCCACCGAACGGGACTAGCGGACTACAATGAGCAGTTCTTC CASSHRTGLADYNEQFF
TRBJ2-7 TRBV20-1 - once TGCAGTGCTAGAGATCTTGAGGGAACGATCTACGAGCAGTACTTC CSARDLEGTIYEQYF
TRBJ2-1 TRBV20-1 TRBD1 - TGCAGTGTTCCACCCCGACAGGGGAAGGGGGATGAGCAGTTCTTC CSVPPRQGKGDEQFF
TRBJ2-5 TRBV6-1 - - TGTGCCTGCAGTAAGAGAGGACAGAACCAAGAGACCCAGTACTTC CACSKRGQNQETQYF
TRBJ2-3 TRBV7-6 TRBD2 - TGTGCCAGCAGCTTAGAACAGAGTTATATAGCGGGAGATGGAGGCACAGATACGCAGTATTTT CASSLEQSYIAGDGGTDTQYF
TRBJ2-7 TRBV12-3/TRBV12-4 - few TGTGCCAGTCGCGGACAACACTACGAGCAGTACTTC CASRGQHYEQYF
TRBJ2-1 TRBV3-1 TRBD1 few TGTGCCAGCAGCCATCAGACAGGGAACAATGAGCAGTTCTTC CASSHQTGNNEQFF
TRBJ2-5 TRBV12-3/TRBV12-4 - - TGTGCCAGCCGCCACCGGGAGACCCAGTACTTC CASRHRETQYF
TRBJ1-1 TRBV27 - few TGTGCCAGCAGTTTCCGGGGCCAAAACACTGAAGCTTTCTTT CASSFRGQNTEAFF
TRBJ1-1 TRBV7-9 - - TGTGCCAGCAGAGCAAAGGGAGCGAACACTGAAGCTTTCTTT CASRAKGANTEAFF
TRBJ2-3 TRBV5-1 - - TGCGCCAGCACTCCTCGGGGGACAGAAACCACAGATACGCAGTATTTT CASTPRGTETTDTQYF
TRBJ2-7 TRBV7-2 - - TGTGCCAGCAGCGTCGACCCAACAAAACACGAGCAGTACTTC CASSVDPTKHEQYF
TRBJ2-1 TRBV6-6 - - TGTGCCAGCAAAGAATCGAACAATGAGCAGTTCTTC CASKESNNEQFF
TRBJ2-5 TRBV7-2 - - TGTGCCAGCAGCTTCCGCCCCCAAGCGACCCAGTACTTC CASSFRPQATQYF
TRBJ2-5 TRBV3-1 TRBD2 few TGTGCCAGCAGCCAAGATTGGACTAGCGGCCCGCGCCAAGAGACCCAGTACTTC CASSQDWTSGPRQETQYF
TRBJ1-5 TRBV7-9 TRBD1 - TGTGCCAGCAGCTTAGCAACCGCCGGGACAGGGGGGCATCAGCCCCAGCATTTT CASSLATAGTGGHQPQHF
TRBJ2-3 TRBV9 - - TGTGCCAGCAGCGTAGAAGGGAGCTTGGAAGGAGATACGCAGTATTTT CASSVEGSLEGDTQYF
TRBJ1-2 TRBV6-6 - - TGTGCCGGCAGATTACTGGCTGGCTACACCTTC CAGRLLAGYTF
TRBJ2-7 TRBV9 - - TGTGCCAGCAGCGCCGGGACACCACAGTACGAGCAGTACTTC CASSAGTPQYEQYF
TRBJ2-7 TRBV7-2 - - TGTGCCAGCAGCTCCGGGTGGGTTTACGAGCAGTACTTC CASSSGWVYEQYF
TRBJ1-5 TRBV7-2 - few TGTGCCAGCAGCCTAACCTATAGCAATCAGCCCCAGCATTTT CASSLTYSNQPQHF
TRBJ2-2 TRBV6-6 - - TGTGCCAGCTACATCGGGACACACACCGGGGAGCTGTTTTTT CASYIGTHTGELFF
TRBJ2-5 TRBV4-1 TRBD2 - TGCGCCAGCAGCCAAAAACGTGGGGACTACGTCCAAGAGACCCAGTACTTC CASSQKRGDYVQETQYF
TRBJ2-1 TRBV14 - - TGTGCCAGCAGCCAAGATGCCTATTTCAATGAGCAGTTCTTC CASSQDAYFNEQFF
TRBJ2-1 TRBV6-2/TRBV6-3 TRBD2 - TGTGCCAGCAGTTACCTTGGACTAGCGGGAGACAATGAGCAGTTCTTC CASSYLGLAGDNEQFF
TRBJ2-7 TRBV6-2/TRBV6-3 - - TGTGCCAGCAAAGACACTCCAGAAAACTACGAGCAGTACTTC CASKDTPENYEQYF
TRBJ2-3 TRBV5-1 - - TGCGCCAGCAGCTTGGCCGGGAGTAGCGCAGATACGCAGTATTTT CASSLAGSSADTQYF
TRBJ2-3 TRBV7-8 TRBD2 - TGTGCCAGCAGCAGGGGGATATTAGCGGGAGTCACAGATACGCAGTATTTT CASSRGILAGVTDTQYF
TRBJ2-1 TRBV15 TRBD2 once TGTGCCACCAGCTCCCAGGGAGGGAGCAACAATGAGCAGTTCTTC CATSSQGGSNNEQFF
TRBJ2-7 TRBV6-6 - - TGTGCCAGCAGTTACTCGTGTGGATCCAACTACGAGCAGTACTTC CASSYSCGSNYEQYF
TRBJ2-5 TRBV7-9 - - TGTGCCAGCAGCACCCGATGGGACTACCAAGAGACCCAGTACTTC CASSTRWDYQETQYF